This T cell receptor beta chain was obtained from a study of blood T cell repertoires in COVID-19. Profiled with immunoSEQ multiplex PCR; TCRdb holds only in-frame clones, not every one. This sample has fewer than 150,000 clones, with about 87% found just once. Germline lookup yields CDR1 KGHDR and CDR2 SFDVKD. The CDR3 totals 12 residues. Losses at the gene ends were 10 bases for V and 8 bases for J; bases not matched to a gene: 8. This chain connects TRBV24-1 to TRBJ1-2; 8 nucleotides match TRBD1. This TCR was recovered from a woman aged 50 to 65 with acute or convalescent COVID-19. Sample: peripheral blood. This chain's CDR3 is CATSATGGGYTF. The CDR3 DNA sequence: TGTGCCACTTCGGCCACAGGGGGAGGCTACACCTTC.